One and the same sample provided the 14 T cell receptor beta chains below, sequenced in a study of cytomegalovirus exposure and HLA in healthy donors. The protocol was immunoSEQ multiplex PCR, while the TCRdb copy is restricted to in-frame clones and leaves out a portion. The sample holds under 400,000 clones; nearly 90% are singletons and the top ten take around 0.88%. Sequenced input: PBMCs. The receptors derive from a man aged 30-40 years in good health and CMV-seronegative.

The chain's CDR3 is CASSGRGGQTNYGYTF. The CDR3 region has the DNA TGTGCCAGTAGTGGAAGGGGTGGACAGACAAACTATGGCTACACCTTC. This chain links TRBV19 with TRBJ1-2, with D perhaps matching TRBD1 (6 bases). Between the trimmed V and J ends, which lost 5 bases and 2 bases, there was a span of 18 bases. This CDR3 is 16 amino acids long. Germline loops: CDR1 LNHDA, CDR2 SQIVND (reference sequence).

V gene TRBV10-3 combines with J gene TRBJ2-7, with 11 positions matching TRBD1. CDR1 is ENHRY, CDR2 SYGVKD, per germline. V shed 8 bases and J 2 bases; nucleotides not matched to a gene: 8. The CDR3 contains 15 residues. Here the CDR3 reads CAIQSGTGGPYEQYF. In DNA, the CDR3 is TGTGCCATCCAATCCGGGACAGGGGGGCCCTACGAGCAGTACTTC.

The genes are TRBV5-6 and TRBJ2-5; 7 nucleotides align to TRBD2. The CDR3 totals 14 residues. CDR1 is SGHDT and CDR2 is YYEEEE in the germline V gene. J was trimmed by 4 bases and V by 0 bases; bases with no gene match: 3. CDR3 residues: CASSLVSGGETQYF. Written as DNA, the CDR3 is TGTGCCAGCAGCTTGGTCTCGGGGGGAGAGACCCAGTACTTC.

The CDR3 region is CASSQGTGGGNQPQHF. CDR3 DNA sequence: TGTGCCAGCAGCCAGGGGACAGGGGGGGGCAATCAGCCCCAGCATTTT. The chain combines TRBV5-6 with TRBJ1-5; TRBD1 aligns across 11 bases. From germline, CDR1 is SGHDT and CDR2 YYEEEE. V lost 4 bases, J lost 2 bases, and 5 bases stayed unmatched. The CDR3 runs 16 residues. Together with reference TRBV5-6 and TRBJ1-5, the CDR3 gives the full variable domain: DAGVTQSPTHLIKTRGQQVTLRCSPKSGHDTVSWYQQALGQGPQFIFQYYEEEERQRGNFPDRFSGHQFPNYSSELNVNALLLGDSALYLCASSQGTGGGNQPQHFGDGTRLSIL.

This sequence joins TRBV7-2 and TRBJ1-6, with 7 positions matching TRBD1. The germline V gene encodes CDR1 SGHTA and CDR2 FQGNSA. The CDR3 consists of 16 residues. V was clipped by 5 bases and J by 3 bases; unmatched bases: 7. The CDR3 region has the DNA TGTGCCAGCAGCGCGCGATGGGACAGCTATAATTCACCCCTCCACTTT. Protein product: CASSARWDSYNSPLHF.

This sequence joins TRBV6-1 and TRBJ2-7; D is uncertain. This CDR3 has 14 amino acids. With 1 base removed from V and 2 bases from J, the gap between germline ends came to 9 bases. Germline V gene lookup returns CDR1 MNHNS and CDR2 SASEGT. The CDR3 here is CASSEVGRTYEQYF. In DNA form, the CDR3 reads TGTGCCAGCAGTGAAGTGGGCCGGACCTACGAGCAGTACTTC.

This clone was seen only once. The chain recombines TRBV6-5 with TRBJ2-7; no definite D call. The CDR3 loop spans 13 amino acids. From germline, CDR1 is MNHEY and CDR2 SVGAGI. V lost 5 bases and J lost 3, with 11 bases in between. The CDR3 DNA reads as TGTGCCAGCAGTCGAGACATCCTCTACGAGCAGTACTTC. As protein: CASSRDILYEQYF.

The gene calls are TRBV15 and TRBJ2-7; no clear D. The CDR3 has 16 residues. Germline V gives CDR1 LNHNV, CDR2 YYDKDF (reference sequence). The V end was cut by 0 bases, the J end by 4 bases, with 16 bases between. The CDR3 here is CATSRDPSQIPYEQYF. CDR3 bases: TGTGCCACCAGCAGAGATCCATCACAGATTCCGTACGAGCAGTACTTC.

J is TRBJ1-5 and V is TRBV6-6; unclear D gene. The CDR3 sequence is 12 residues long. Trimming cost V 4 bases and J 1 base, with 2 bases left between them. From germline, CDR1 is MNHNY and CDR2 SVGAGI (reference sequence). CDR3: CASSLSNQPQHF. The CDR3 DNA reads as TGTGCCAGCAGTTTAAGCAATCAGCCCCAGCATTTT.

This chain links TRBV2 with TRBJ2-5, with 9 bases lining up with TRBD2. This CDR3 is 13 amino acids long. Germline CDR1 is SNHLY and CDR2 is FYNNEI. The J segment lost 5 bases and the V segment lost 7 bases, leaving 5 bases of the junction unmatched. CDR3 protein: CASMRGGGETQYF. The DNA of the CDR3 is TGTGCCAGCATGCGGGGGGGCGGTGAGACCCAGTACTTC. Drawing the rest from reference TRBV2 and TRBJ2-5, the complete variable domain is EPEVTQTPSHQVTQMGQEVILRCVPISNHLYFYWYRQILGQKVEFLVSFYNNEISEKSEIFDDQFSVERPDGSNFTLKIRSTKLEDSAMYFCASMRGGGETQYFGPGTRLLVL.

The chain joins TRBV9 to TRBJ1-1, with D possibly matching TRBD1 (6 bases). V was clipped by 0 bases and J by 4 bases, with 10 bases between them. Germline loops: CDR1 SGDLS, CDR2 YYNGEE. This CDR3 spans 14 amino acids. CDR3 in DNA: TGTGCCAGCAGCGTAGAGGGCAGGGGCACTGAAGCTTTCTTT. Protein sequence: CASSVEGRGTEAFF.

The CDR3 region has the DNA TGTGCCAGCAGCTCCTACAGCAGCAATCAGCCCCAGCATTTT. As protein: CASSSYSSNQPQHF. J is TRBJ1-5 and V is TRBV5-8; D is unclear. There are 14 residues in the CDR3. CDR1 and CDR2 (germline): SGHTS, YDEGEE. Trimming removed 3 bases from V and 1 base from J, with 8 bases in between.

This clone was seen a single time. DNA for the CDR3: TGTGCCAGCAGCTCTACTCTCACTAGCGGGAGGAACACCGGGGAGCTGTTTTTT. Translating it yields CASSSTLTSGRNTGELFF. J is TRBJ2-2 and V is TRBV7-6; 11 bases line up with TRBD2. V lost 4 bases and J lost 1; bases outside the gene matches: 8. The germline CDR1 and CDR2 sequences are SGHVS and FNYEAQ. The CDR3 length is 18 residues.

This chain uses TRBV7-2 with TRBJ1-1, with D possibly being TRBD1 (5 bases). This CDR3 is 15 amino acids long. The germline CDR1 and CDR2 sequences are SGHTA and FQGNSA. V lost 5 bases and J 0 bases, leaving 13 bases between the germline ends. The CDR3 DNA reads TGTGCCAGCAGCCCCCGACAGAGTTTGAACACTGAAGCTTTCTTT. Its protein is CASSPRQSLNTEAFF.